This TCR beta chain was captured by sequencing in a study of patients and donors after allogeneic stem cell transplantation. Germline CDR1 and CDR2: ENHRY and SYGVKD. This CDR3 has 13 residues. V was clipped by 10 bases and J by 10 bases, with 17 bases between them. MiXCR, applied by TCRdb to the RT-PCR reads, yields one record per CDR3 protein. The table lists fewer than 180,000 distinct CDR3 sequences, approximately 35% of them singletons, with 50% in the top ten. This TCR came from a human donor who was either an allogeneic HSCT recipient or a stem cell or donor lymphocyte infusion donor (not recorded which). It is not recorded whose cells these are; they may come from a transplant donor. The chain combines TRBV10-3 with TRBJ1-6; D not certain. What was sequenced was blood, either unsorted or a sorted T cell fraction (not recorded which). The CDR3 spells CATATPFTSPLHF. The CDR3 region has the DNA TGTGCCACCGCGACACCCTTTACCTCACCCCTCCACTTT.